These 26 T cell receptor beta chains came from one sample sequenced in a study of vaccination and CD4 T cells after COVID-19. The treatment: roughly 11-day PBMC culture with coronavirus spike peptide pools or control peptides (ViraFEST assay). The Oncomine TCR Beta short-read assay was applied to DNA of cultured CD4+ T cells. TCRdb passed the PCR reads through MiXCR, listing each CDR3 protein once. The repertoire holds roughly 20,000 distinct CDR3 sequences, with 40% as singletons. Their antigens are not known. This sample comprised CD4+ T cells from blood, cultured in vitro, obtained after SARS-CoV-2 vaccination. These receptors were obtained from a human donor who had recovered from COVID-19.

This clonotype came up a few times. The genes are TRBV6-5 and TRBJ2-3, with D tentatively TRBD1 (6 bases). The germline CDR1 and CDR2 sequences are MNHEY and SVGAGI. Trimming stripped 0 bases from V and 6 bases from J, with 10 bases between. This CDR3 has 14 amino acids. The CDR3 region is CASSYSNRVDTQYF. Here the CDR3 DNA reads TGTGCCAGCAGTTACTCCAACAGGGTCGATACGCAGTATTTT.

This chain links TRBV20-1 with TRBJ2-1, with 9 bases aligning to TRBD2. With V trimmed by 0 bases and J by 0 bases, 6 bases remained unmatched. The V gene's germline CDR1 is DFQATT and CDR2 SNEGSKA (reference sequence). The CDR3 loop spans 17 amino acids. The CDR3 protein is CSARDILAGDSYNEQFF. DNA of the CDR3: TGCAGTGCTAGAGACATATTAGCGGGAGACTCCTACAATGAGCAGTTCTTC.

DNA of the CDR3: TGTGCCAGTAGTCTTGGGGCCGCCTACTCATATGGCTACACCTTC. Encoded protein: CASSLGAAYSYGYTF. The chain is built from TRBV19 and TRBJ1-2; D is perhaps TRBD1 (5 bases). The CDR3 is 15 amino acids. Germline assignment: CDR1 LNHDA and CDR2 SQIVND (reference sequence). V gave up 5 bases and J gave up 5 bases, with 18 bases separating them.

V is TRBV5-4 and J is TRBJ1-6, with D maybe TRBD1 (5 bases). CDR1 and CDR2 from the germline V gene are SGHNT and YYREEE (reference sequence). The CDR3 covers 16 residues. The ends were cut back, 4 bases at V and 7 bases at J, with 18 bases in the middle. CDR3 bases: TGTGCCAGCAGCGACCTCGGGACTCCCGAGAATTCACCCCTCCACTTT. It is translated as CASSDLGTPENSPLHF.

The chain links TRBV11-1 to TRBJ1-1, with TRBD1 matching over 8 bases. Germline V lookup: CDR1 SGHAT, CDR2 FQDESV (reference sequence). The CDR3 has 13 residues. The trim removed 1 base at V and 11 bases at J, leaving 6 bases unmatched. DNA of the CDR3: TGTGCCAGCAGCTTAGAAGGGACAGGACCGGCTTTCTTT. It specifies CASSLEGTGPAFF.

This clonotype turned up a few times. V gene TRBV25-1 combines with J gene TRBJ1-2, with TRBD1 matching over 8 bases. With 3 bases clipped from V and 8 bases from J, the junction kept 14 bases outside the gene matches. Germline CDR1 MGHDK, CDR2 SYGVNS. This CDR3 comprises 16 residues. The CDR3 sequence: CASSDDTGGGVRGYTF. The CDR3 nucleotides read TGTGCCAGCAGTGATGATACAGGGGGAGGCGTAAGAGGCTACACCTTC.

The rearrangement joins TRBV7-2 to TRBJ1-3; 8 bases agree with TRBD1. Losses at the gene ends were 2 bases for V and 0 bases for J; bases not matched to a gene: 0. Per germline, CDR1 SGHTA and CDR2 FQGNSA. The CDR3 runs 15 residues. DNA of the CDR3: TGTGCCAGCAGCTTAACAGGGGGCTCTGGAAACACCATATATTTT. Translated: CASSLTGGSGNTIYF.

This clonotype has a handful of counts. The gene calls are TRBV7-9 and TRBJ1-6; no definite D call. This CDR3 is built from 14 residues. The germline V gene encodes CDR1 SEHNR and CDR2 FQNEAQ (reference sequence). Trimming stripped 1 base from V and 10 bases from J, with 11 bases between. The CDR3, as DNA: TGTGCCAGCAGCTTAGTAAGGACTGGGTCACCCCTCCACTTT. Translation: CASSLVRTGSPLHF.

V is TRBV2 and J is TRBJ2-6; D not resolved. This CDR3 comprises 17 residues. V lost 3 bases and J lost 2, with 14 bases in between. The V gene's germline CDR1 is SNHLY and CDR2 FYNNEI. The CDR3 loop is CASSDPALKTGANVLTF. The CDR3 nucleotides read TGTGCCAGCAGTGATCCAGCCCTCAAGACTGGGGCCAACGTCCTGACTTTC.

This clonotype is medium-sized by share. CDR3 coding DNA: TGCAGTGCTAGAGATTCGAGAGACAAGTCTGAAGCTTTCTTT. This codes for CSARDSRDKSEAFF. V gene TRBV20-1 combines with J gene TRBJ1-1; no firm D call. Germline V gene sequence: CDR1 DFQATT, CDR2 SNEGSKA (reference sequence). CDR3 length equals 14 residues. The V end was cut by 0 bases, the J end by 6 bases, with 14 bases between.

CDR3 coding DNA: TGTGCCAGCAGCTCTCGGACTGTCTCAGATACGCAGTATTTT. It translates to CASSSRTVSDTQYF. This chain joins TRBV7-9 and TRBJ2-3, with D perhaps TRBD2 (5 bases). The V gene lost 4 bases and the J gene lost 4 bases, with 12 bases spanning the gap. The CDR3 runs to 14 residues. Per germline, CDR1 SEHNR and CDR2 FQNEAQ (reference sequence).

This clonotype was seen only once. The V and J genes are TRBV15 and TRBJ2-2; the D is unclear. The CDR3 is made up of 13 amino acids. Trimming took 5 bases from V and 5 from J, leaving 9 bases between them. The V gene's germline CDR1 is LNHNV and CDR2 YYDKDF (reference sequence). CDR3 region: CATSALATGELFF. The CDR3, as DNA: TGTGCCACCAGCGCTCTTGCAACCGGGGAGCTGTTTTTT. Complete variable domain (other parts from reference TRBV15 and TRBJ2-2): DAMVIQNPRYQVTQFGKPVTLSCSQTLNHNVMYWYQQKSSQAPKLLFHYYDKDFNNEADTPDNFQSRRPNTSFCFLDIRSPGLGDTAMYLCATSALATGELFFGEGSRLTVL.

CDR3 loop: CATAQEMNTEAFF. The CDR3 DNA follows: TGTGCCACCGCCCAGGAAATGAACACTGAAGCTTTCTTT. The chain joins TRBV15 to TRBJ1-1; D not resolved. This CDR3 has 13 amino acids. Germline V gives CDR1 LNHNV, CDR2 YYDKDF (reference sequence). V shed 8 bases and J shed 0 bases, with 10 bases lying between them. Together with reference TRBV15 and TRBJ1-1, the CDR3 gives the full variable domain: DAMVIQNPRYQVTQFGKPVTLSCSQTLNHNVMYWYQQKSSQAPKLLFHYYDKDFNNEADTPDNFQSRRPNTSFCFLDIRSPGLGDTAMYLCATAQEMNTEAFFGQGTRLTVV.

This clonotype has only a few counts. The gene calls are TRBV20-1 and TRBJ1-2, with D unresolved. Trimming pared 8 bases from V and 2 bases from J, leaving 12 bases between. The CDR3 contains 12 residues. Germline V lookup: CDR1 DFQATT, CDR2 SNEGSKA (reference sequence). For the CDR3, the DNA is TGCAGTACCCGCAACATGAACTATGGCTACACCTTC. Protein: CSTRNMNYGYTF.

V usage is TRBV20-1 and J usage is TRBJ1-6; 10 nucleotides match TRBD1. The V gene end was trimmed by 6 bases and the J gene end by 9 bases; junction bases not matched to a gene: 5. This CDR3 comprises 13 residues. From germline, CDR1 is DFQATT and CDR2 SNEGSKA (reference sequence). Here the CDR3 reads CSALGQGVSPLHF. The CDR3, as DNA: TGCAGTGCATTAGGACAGGGGGTTTCACCCCTCCACTTT.

This clonotype was counted between two and nine times. The rearrangement joins TRBV19 to TRBJ2-3; D perhaps matches TRBD1 (5 bases). Looked up from germline, CDR1 is LNHDA and CDR2 is SQIVND (reference sequence). The CDR3 has 15 residues. Trimming took off 0 bases at V and 2 bases at J, with 9 bases between the two ends. CDR3 protein: CASSIDTQDTDTQYF. The CDR3 DNA is TGTGCCAGTAGTATAGATACACAGGACACAGATACGCAGTATTTT.

The chain is built from TRBV6-2 or TRBV6-3 and TRBJ1-5; 7 nucleotides agree with TRBD1. V lost 6 bases and J lost 1; bases outside the gene matches: 6. Germline V CDR1 and CDR2: MNHEY, SVGEGT. The CDR3 extends over 15 amino acids. The CDR3 protein is CASRVGQSSNQPQHF. For the CDR3, the DNA is TGTGCCAGCAGGGTGGGACAGTCGAGCAATCAGCCCCAGCATTTT.

This clonotype occurred a few times. The chain joins TRBV27 to TRBJ2-7; D is unresolved. There are 13 residues in the CDR3. Germline CDR1 is MNHEY and CDR2 is SMNVEV (reference sequence). V lost 7 bases, J lost 3 bases, and 13 bases lay in between. DNA of the CDR3: TGTGCCAGCATGTTAGACCCTCGCTACGAGCAGTACTTC. It encodes CASMLDPRYEQYF.

The rearrangement links TRBV6-1 to TRBJ2-7, with D possibly being TRBD2 (7 bases). Germline V lookup: CDR1 MNHNS, CDR2 SASEGT. The V end was cut by 5 bases, the J end by 6 bases, with 23 bases between. This CDR3 spans 16 amino acids. CDR3 in amino acids: CASSPPGGRASREQYF. DNA of the CDR3: TGTGCCAGCAGTCCCCCCGGGGGGCGGGCGTCTCGCGAGCAGTACTTC.

The genes are TRBV6-2 or TRBV6-3 and TRBJ2-7; TRBD1 agrees at 9 bases. The CDR3 runs 13 residues. CDR1 is MNHEY, CDR2 SVGEGT, per germline. With V trimmed by 4 bases and J by 7 bases, 5 bases remained unmatched. CDR3 sequence: CASSLRQGDEQYF. DNA for the CDR3: TGTGCCAGCAGTTTGCGACAGGGGGATGAGCAGTACTTC.

The J gene is TRBJ1-2, the V gene TRBV7-9, with 9 bases matching TRBD1. CDR1 is SEHNR, CDR2 FQNEAQ, per germline (reference sequence). The CDR3 is made up of 16 amino acids. V lost 6 bases and J lost 2; bases outside the gene matches: 10. CDR3 loop: CASSLTNRGRNYGYTF. In DNA form, the CDR3 reads TGTGCCAGCAGTCTTACGAACAGGGGGCGGAACTATGGCTACACCTTC. The entire variable domain, with the rest obtained from reference TRBV7-9 and TRBJ1-2, is as follows: DTGVSQNPRHKITKRGQNVTFRCDPISEHNRLYWYRQTLGQGPEFLTYFQNEAQLEKSRLLSDRFSAERPKGSFSTLEIQRTEQGDSAMYLCASSLTNRGRNYGYTFGSGTRLTVV.

The CDR3: CASSSRLDEQYF. As DNA, the CDR3 is TGTGCCAGCAGCTCACGCCTAGACGAGCAGTACTTC. The chain recombines TRBV11-2 with TRBJ2-7; D not certain. V was clipped by 4 bases and J by 5 bases, with 9 bases between them. Germline assignment: CDR1 SGHAT and CDR2 FQNNGV. CDR3 size: 12 residues.

This clonotype was seen a handful of times. This chain connects TRBV6-5 to TRBJ2-1; D is possibly TRBD1 (6 bases). The V gene lost 1 base and the J gene lost 7 bases, with 17 bases spanning the gap. The CDR3 extends over 16 amino acids. Germline-derived CDR1 and CDR2 are MNHEY and SVGAGI. This chain's CDR3 is CASSYWSAGVSNEQFF. The DNA for the CDR3 is TGTGCCAGCAGTTACTGGTCGGCAGGGGTCTCAAATGAGCAGTTCTTC.

This clonotype has only a few counts. V and J are TRBV7-2 and TRBJ2-7; 10 positions agree with TRBD2. J lost 2 bases, V lost 6 bases, and 10 bases had no gene match. Germline CDR1 and CDR2: SGHTA and FQGNSA. This CDR3 is 16 amino acids long. CDR3 in DNA: TGTGCCAGCAGACCCTTCCCACTAGCGGGAACCTACGAGCAGTACTTC. As protein: CASRPFPLAGTYEQYF. Full variable domain (remainder filled in from reference TRBV7-2 and TRBJ2-7): GAGVSQSPSNKVTEKGKDVELRCDPISGHTALYWYRQSLGQGLEFLIYFQGNSAPDKSGLPSDRFSAERTGGSVSTLTIQRTQQEDSAVYLCASRPFPLAGTYEQYFGPGTRLTVT.

The rearrangement links TRBV4-2 to TRBJ2-2, with 15 bases fitting TRBD2. The length of the CDR3 is 17 residues. V gave up 4 bases and J gave up 4 bases; unmatched junction bases: 4. Germline lookup yields CDR1 LGHNA and CDR2 YNFKEQ. The CDR3, as DNA: TGTGCCAGCAGCCGCCGGACTAGCGGGAGGGGCACCGGGGAGCTGTTTTTT. It is translated as CASSRRTSGRGTGELFF.

The chain uses TRBV7-2 and TRBJ2-4, with TRBD2 identical over 7 bases. This CDR3 is 16 amino acids long. CDR1 SGHTA and CDR2 FQGNSA come from the germline V gene. V shed 2 bases and J 5 bases; nucleotides not matched to a gene: 9. In nucleotides, the CDR3 is TGTGCCAGCAGCTTAAGCCCTGGGGGAGGGGAAAACATTCAGTACTTC. Protein product: CASSLSPGGGENIQYF. Full variable domain (remainder filled in from reference TRBV7-2 and TRBJ2-4): GAGVSQSPSNKVTEKGKDVELRCDPISGHTALYWYRQSLGQGLEFLIYFQGNSAPDKSGLPSDRFSAERTGGSVSTLTIQRTQQEDSAVYLCASSLSPGGGENIQYFGAGTRLSVL.